Below are 25 T cell receptor beta chains sequenced from a single sample in a study of blood T cell repertoires in COVID-19. This table comes from immunoSEQ multiplex PCR, and its TCRdb copy is limited to in-frame clones, with some not included. The sample has about 140,000 clones, 60% to 85% seen once. Source material: peripheral blood. Receptor source: a woman of 80 years or more with active or convalescent COVID-19.

The chain combines TRBV28 with TRBJ1-2; 12 nucleotides agree with TRBD1. This CDR3 has 14 residues. With 6 bases clipped from V and 5 bases from J, the junction kept 4 bases outside the gene matches. Germline values: CDR1 MDHEN, CDR2 SYDVKM. CDR3 bases: TGTGCCAGCAGGAGGGACAGGGGGCTGTATGGCTACACCTTC. Protein sequence: CASRRDRGLYGYTF.

This chain connects TRBV6-6 to TRBJ2-1, with D maybe TRBD1 (6 bases). Germline CDR1 reads MNHNY; CDR2 reads SVGAGI (reference sequence). This CDR3 is 16 amino acids long. Trimming stripped 6 bases from V and 6 bases from J, with 21 bases between. The CDR3 DNA reads as TGTGCCAGCAGCGAACCCACAGGGAGATCAGCCAATGAGCAGTTCTTC. This encodes CASSEPTGRSANEQFF.

The V gene is TRBV6-5, the J gene TRBJ1-2; 12 nucleotides agree with TRBD1. This CDR3 has 13 amino acids. Germline CDR1 is MNHEY and CDR2 is SVGAGI. J was trimmed by 4 bases and V by 11 bases; bases with no gene match: 5. CDR3 sequence: CAGTGGPPYGYTF. The CDR3 bases are TGTGCCGGGACAGGGGGCCCCCCCTATGGCTACACCTTC.

This clone has a handful of counts. The chain is built from TRBV4-1 and TRBJ1-1; D uncertain. CDR3 length: 14 residues. Germline loops: CDR1 MGHRA, CDR2 YSYEKL. V lost 1 base and J 3 bases, leaving 9 bases between the germline ends. CDR3 in amino acids: CASSQAVSYTEAFF. The CDR3 DNA sequence: TGCGCCAGCAGCCAAGCAGTTTCTTACACTGAAGCTTTCTTT.

The chain is built from TRBV19 and TRBJ2-1, with D tentatively TRBD1 (5 bases). CDR1 LNHDA and CDR2 SQIVND come from the germline V gene (reference sequence). CDR3 length equals 15 residues. V lost 5 bases to trimming and J lost 0 bases, with 11 bases between them. The CDR3 coding sequence is TGTGCCAGTAGTCGAAGACAGAGCTCCTACAATGAGCAGTTCTTC. Its protein is CASSRRQSSYNEQFF.

J is TRBJ2-7 and V is TRBV7-8, with 9 bases that match TRBD1. Per the germline V gene, CDR1 is SGHVS and CDR2 is FQNEAQ. The J segment lost 3 bases and the V segment lost 5 bases, leaving 14 bases of the junction unmatched. The CDR3 consists of 17 residues. The CDR3 is CASSQAGTGLYLYEQYF. In nucleotides, the CDR3 is TGTGCCAGCAGCCAAGCGGGGACAGGGTTGTATCTCTACGAGCAGTACTTC.

The chain recombines TRBV30 with TRBJ1-5, with 9 bases identical to TRBD1. The germline gives CDR1 GTSNPN, CDR2 SVGIG (reference sequence). The V and J ends lost 5 bases and 6 bases, in that order; junction bases with no gene match: 11. This CDR3 spans 15 amino acids. The CDR3 here is CAWGRDRALSQPQHF. CDR3 DNA: TGTGCCTGGGGAAGGGACAGGGCGTTATCTCAGCCCCAGCATTTT. Variable domain in full (rest from reference TRBV30 and TRBJ1-5): SQTIHQWPATLVQPVGSPLSLECTVEGTSNPNLYWYRQAAGRGLQLLFYSVGIGQISSEVPQNLSASRPQDRQFILSSKKLLLSDSGFYLCAWGRDRALSQPQHFGDGTRLSIL.

V and J are TRBV15 and TRBJ1-1, with 8 bases matching TRBD1. With 1 base clipped from V and 8 bases from J, the junction kept 9 bases outside the gene matches. Germline V gives CDR1 LNHNV, CDR2 YYDKDF (reference sequence). This CDR3 comprises 15 residues. The CDR3 is CATSRVRQGPVEAFF. The CDR3 nucleotides read TGTGCCACCAGCAGAGTGCGACAGGGGCCCGTGGAAGCTTTCTTT.

This clone was counted ten times or more. This chain connects TRBV4-2 to TRBJ2-7; D gene unclear. V shed 0 bases and J shed 0 bases, with 6 bases lying between them. The CDR3 contains 14 residues. Germline lookup yields CDR1 LGHNA and CDR2 YNFKEQ. The CDR3 nucleotides read TGTGCCAGCAGCCAAGATGCCAGCTCCTACGAGCAGTACTTC. This translates into CASSQDASSYEQYF.

There are a few counts of this clone. The CDR3 DNA reads as TGCGCCAGCAGTAATACTACCGGGACAATCTATGGCTACACCTTC. Residues: CASSNTTGTIYGYTF. The chain employs TRBV5-1 and TRBJ1-2, with D possibly TRBD1 on 6 matching bases. V shed 5 bases and J shed 4 bases, with 18 bases lying between them. CDR3 size: 15 residues. CDR1 and CDR2 from the germline V gene are SGHRS and YFSETQ.

The V call is TRBV7-2, the J call TRBJ1-2; 7 bases agree with TRBD1. Germline CDR1 reads SGHTA; CDR2 reads FQGNSA. The CDR3 is 13 residues long. V shed 3 bases and J 3 bases; nucleotides not matched to a gene: 1. CDR3 coding DNA: TGTGCCAGCAGCTTGGGACAGTACTATGGCTACACCTTC. This sequence encodes CASSLGQYYGYTF.

V and J are TRBV7-9 and TRBJ2-7, with D possibly matching TRBD2 (5 bases). This CDR3 is 14 amino acids long. Trimming took off 3 bases at V and 0 bases at J, with 9 bases between the two ends. Germline V gene lookup returns CDR1 SEHNR and CDR2 FQNEAQ (reference sequence). CDR3 bases: TGTGCCAGCAGCTTCTCGGGATCCTCCTACGAGCAGTACTTC. Amino acid sequence: CASSFSGSSYEQYF. Looking up the rest from reference TRBV7-9 and TRBJ2-7 gives the full variable domain: DTGVSQNPRHKITKRGQNVTFRCDPISEHNRLYWYRQTLGQGPEFLTYFQNEAQLEKSRLLSDRFSAERPKGSFSTLEIQRTEQGDSAMYLCASSFSGSSYEQYFGPGTRLTVT.

CDR3 protein: CASSLVGQNTGELFF. The CDR3 DNA follows: TGTGCCAGCAGCTTAGTGGGACAGAACACCGGGGAGCTGTTTTTT. The chain is built from TRBV13 and TRBJ2-2, with a tentative D call TRBD1 (6 bases). CDR1 and CDR2 (germline): PRHDT, FYEKMQ (reference sequence). Trimming removed 1 base from V and 1 base from J, with 7 bases in between. The CDR3 loop spans 15 amino acids.

The chain employs TRBV5-8 and TRBJ2-3; D perhaps matches TRBD2 (5 bases). Trimming stripped 1 base from V and 0 bases from J, with 15 bases between. Germline-derived CDR1 and CDR2 are SGHTS and YDEGEE. The CDR3 spans 17 residues. The CDR3 DNA follows: TGTGCCAGCAGCTTGTTTTGGCGGGCGTCGAGCACAGATACGCAGTATTTT. The encoded protein is CASSLFWRASSTDTQYF.

The genes are TRBV30 and TRBJ1-2, with no clear D. CDR1 and CDR2 (germline): GTSNPN, SVGIG (reference sequence). With 0 bases removed from V and 6 bases from J, the gap between germline ends came to 11 bases. The CDR3 contains 13 residues. CDR3 bases: TGTGCCTGGAGTGTACGTCTGGGAGATGGCTACACCTTC. It specifies CAWSVRLGDGYTF. Using reference TRBV30 and TRBJ1-2 for the parts outside the CDR3, the full variable domain is SQTIHQWPATLVQPVGSPLSLECTVEGTSNPNLYWYRQAAGRGLQLLFYSVGIGQISSEVPQNLSASRPQDRQFILSSKKLLLSDSGFYLCAWSVRLGDGYTFGSGTRLTVV.

This clone has a count of ten or more. The chain couples TRBV6-5 to TRBJ1-5; 10 nucleotides align to TRBD1. CDR3 size: 14 residues. Germline assignment: CDR1 MNHEY and CDR2 SVGAGI. The trim removed 6 bases at V and 5 bases at J, leaving 4 bases unmatched. The CDR3: CASRATGGHQPQHF. CDR3 in DNA: TGTGCCAGCAGGGCGACAGGGGGCCATCAGCCCCAGCATTTT.

The chain joins TRBV2 to TRBJ2-2; tentatively, D is TRBD1 (5 bases). This CDR3 region has 15 residues. Germline CDR1 is SNHLY and CDR2 is FYNNEI. Trimming pared 3 bases from V and 0 bases from J, leaving 8 bases between. The CDR3 spells CASSDETANTGELFF. CDR3 nucleotide sequence: TGTGCCAGCAGTGACGAGACAGCGAACACCGGGGAGCTGTTTTTT.

The chain links TRBV30 to TRBJ1-1, with 7 bases lining up with TRBD1. The CDR3 has 13 amino acids. Trimming cost V 5 bases and J 2 bases; bases outside gene matches: 5. Germline V gene sequence: CDR1 GTSNPN, CDR2 SVGIG (reference sequence). The DNA for the CDR3 is TGTGCCTGGTCCAGGGGGGTCAACACTGAAGCTTTCTTT. It translates to CAWSRGVNTEAFF.

In this sample, this clone turned up once. This sequence joins TRBV11-2 and TRBJ2-2; no clear D. From germline, CDR1 is SGHAT and CDR2 FQNNGV. The CDR3 has 17 residues. Trimming took off 1 base at V and 2 bases at J, with 14 bases between the two ends. This CDR3 is CASSLVGRGFNTGELFF. CDR3 sequence (DNA): TGTGCCAGCAGCTTAGTGGGTAGAGGATTTAACACCGGGGAGCTGTTTTTT.

The gene calls are TRBV3-1 (or the pseudogene TRBV3-2) and TRBJ2-1, with D possibly TRBD1 on 6 matching bases. Germline-derived CDR1 and CDR2 are LGHDT and YNNKEL (reference sequence). This CDR3 region has 12 residues. Trimming cost V 7 bases and J 6 bases, with 10 bases left between them. CDR3 sequence reads: CASNRVGNEQFF. The CDR3 region has the DNA TGTGCCAGCAACAGGGTTGGCAATGAGCAGTTCTTC.

This chain joins TRBV11-2 and TRBJ2-5; 11 bases map to TRBD2. The junction had 12 bases not matched to a gene; V was cut back by 5 bases and J by 1 base. The CDR3 consists of 18 residues. Germline loops: CDR1 SGHAT, CDR2 FQNNGV. The CDR3 protein is CASSPRKLTSGAQETQYF. The CDR3 nucleotides read TGTGCCAGCAGCCCGCGAAAGCTGACTAGCGGGGCCCAAGAGACCCAGTACTTC.

The chain employs TRBV7-2 and TRBJ1-2; D is uncertain. This CDR3 has 13 residues. V lost 6 bases and J lost 4, with 12 bases in between. From germline, CDR1 is SGHTA and CDR2 FQGNSA. The CDR3: CASSRGFSYGYTF. Here the CDR3 DNA reads TGTGCCAGCAGTCGCGGGTTTAGCTATGGCTACACCTTC.

This clone was detected a few times. The chain carries TRBV9 and TRBJ2-5; TRBD1 agrees at 7 bases. The trim removed 1 base at V and 2 bases at J, leaving 5 bases unmatched. The CDR3 is 15 residues long. Germline V gene lookup returns CDR1 SGDLS and CDR2 YYNGEE. CDR3 sequence reads: CASSVLSQGQETQYF. The CDR3 DNA reads as TGTGCCAGCAGCGTATTGTCACAGGGGCAAGAGACCCAGTACTTC.

The chain has TRBV11-2 and TRBJ1-1, with TRBD1 as a possible D gene (6 bases). CDR3 length: 13 residues. V dropped 6 bases and J dropped 4 bases, with 12 bases sitting between them. Germline values: CDR1 SGHAT, CDR2 FQNNGV. The CDR3 DNA follows: TGTGCCAGCAGGCCACAGGGTCGCACTGAAGCTTTCTTT. Amino acids: CASRPQGRTEAFF.

This clone has just a few counts. The chain links TRBV6-1 to TRBJ1-5, with a tentative D call TRBD1 (5 bases). The V end lost 0 bases, the J end lost 5 bases, and 8 bases lay between the germline ends. CDR1 and CDR2 from the germline V gene are MNHNS and SASEGT. The CDR3 is 14 amino acids. The CDR3, as DNA: TGTGCCAGCAGTGAAGCGCAGGGATATCAGCCCCAGCATTTT. Its protein is CASSEAQGYQPQHF.